This T cell receptor (beta chain) was captured in a study of neoadjuvant nivolumab and ipilimumab in lung cancer. General observations from the study: From pretherapy to surgery, tumor richness and clonality rose with dual therapy.

Germline CDR1 and CDR2: SQVTM and ANQGSEA. There are 15 residues in the CDR3. Unmatched junction bases numbered 16, after V lost 7 bases and J lost 8 bases. Using immunoSEQ multiplex PCR, the repertoire was profiled, and TCRdb retains in-frame clones only, with some absent. The data contain around 24,000 clones, more than 75% of them singletons. Comment on this clone: As yet, its antigen is unknown.

V is TRBV29-1 and J is TRBJ2-1, with TRBD1 matching 8 bases. The receptor was isolated from an adult with non-small cell lung cancer. The sample was tumor tissue, taken after neoadjuvant nivolumab, alone or with ipilimumab, at or shortly before surgery. CDR3 DNA sequence: TGCAGCGCCCAAGGTGGACAGGGCAACGTCCATGAGCAGTTCTTC. This translates into CSAQGGQGNVHEQFF.